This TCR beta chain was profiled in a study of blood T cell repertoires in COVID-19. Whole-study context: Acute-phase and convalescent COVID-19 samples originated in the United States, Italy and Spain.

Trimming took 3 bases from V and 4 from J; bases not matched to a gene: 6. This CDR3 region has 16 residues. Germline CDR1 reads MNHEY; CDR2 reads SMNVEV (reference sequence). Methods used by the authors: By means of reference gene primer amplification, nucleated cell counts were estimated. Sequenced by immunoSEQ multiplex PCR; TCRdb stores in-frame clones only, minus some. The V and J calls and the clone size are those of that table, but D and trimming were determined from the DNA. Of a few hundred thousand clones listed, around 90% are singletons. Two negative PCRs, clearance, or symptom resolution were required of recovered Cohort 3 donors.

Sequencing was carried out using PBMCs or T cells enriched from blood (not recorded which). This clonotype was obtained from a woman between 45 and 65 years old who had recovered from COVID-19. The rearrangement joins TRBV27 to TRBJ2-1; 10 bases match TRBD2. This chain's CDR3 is CASSFGTSANYNEQFF. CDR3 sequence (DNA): TGTGCCAGCAGTTTCGGGACTAGCGCCAATTACAATGAGCAGTTCTTC.